These 27 T cell receptor beta chains were all obtained from the same sample, sequenced in a study of tumor-infiltrating lymphocytes in primary liver carcinoma. The researchers produced TCR beta cDNA from 400 to 650 ng total RNA with a constant-region primer. Researchers made the TCR beta libraries by running three nested multiplex PCR rounds with slightly modified ARM-PCR. The first two PCR rounds used TRBV1-TRBV30 primers with a Cbeta primer, approximately 9 cycles each. MiXCR, applied by TCRdb to the multiplex PCR reads, yields one record per CDR3 protein. The table lists about 200,000 distinct CDR3 sequences, about 61% of them singletons. Unsorted whole blood served as the source of blood RNA, and germline DNA was extracted as well. Sequenced sample: peripheral blood. These TCRs come from a woman aged 60-75 years with primary liver carcinoma and hepatitis B virus infection.

Turning to this clonotype: One end of the junction varies from germline; a read error may be responsible. The chain combines TRBV4-2 with TRBJ2-2; 10 positions match TRBD2. The germline gives CDR1 LGHNA, CDR2 YNFKEQ. This CDR3 is 16 amino acids long. Here the CDR3 DNA reads TGTGCCAGCAGCCAAGAACAAGCGGGAGGGGGCGGGGAGTTGTTTTTT. Its translation is CASSQEQAGGGGELFF.

This clonotype is medium-sized within its sample. The chain employs TRBV11-1 and TRBJ1-1; D is perhaps TRBD1 (5 bases). Germline CDR1 and CDR2: SGHAT and FQDESV (reference sequence). Between the trimmed V and J ends, which lost 8 bases and 0 bases, there was a span of 7 bases. The CDR3 has 12 residues. CDR3 sequence: CASGGMNTEAFF. The CDR3 DNA is TGTGCCAGCGGGGGAATGAACACTGAAGCTTTCTTT.

About this clonotype itself: This may be a read error, as it is one base from a much larger clone. The chain combines TRBV6-5 with TRBJ1-2; D not certain. In germline, CDR1 is MNHEY, CDR2 SVGAGI. The CDR3 runs 13 residues. The CDR3, as DNA: TGTGTCAGCAGGACGGCGGGAGTCTGGGGCTACACCTTC. The encoded protein is CVSRTAGVWGYTF.

The table lists this clonotype with many counts. The CDR3 reads CASSEALFGSGANVLTF. DNA for the CDR3: TGTGCCAGCAGTGAAGCGCTTTTTGGCTCTGGGGCCAACGTCCTGACTTTC. This chain connects TRBV6-1 to TRBJ2-6; D remains unclear. CDR1 MNHNS and CDR2 SASEGT come from the germline V gene. V was pared by 0 bases and J by 0 bases, with 9 bases between. This CDR3 is built from 17 residues.

With regard to this clonotype: Mismatch with germline at one junction end may stem from a read error. The chain recombines TRBV7-8 with TRBJ2-3; no reliable D call. CDR1 and CDR2 (germline): SGHVS, FQNEAQ. This CDR3 is 15 amino acids long. In nucleotides, the CDR3 is TGTGCCAGCACCTTACGGGCTGGGGGCACAGATACGCAGTATTTT. Translating it yields CASTLRAGGTDTQYF.

Comment on this clonotype: At one of its ends the junction is not consistent with the germline gene, which may arise from a read error. V usage is TRBV5-1 and J usage is TRBJ2-3; D might be TRBD2 (5 bases). There are 15 residues in the CDR3. Per germline, CDR1 SGHRS and CDR2 YFSETQ. CDR3 protein: CASSFLARVPDMQYF. In DNA form, the CDR3 reads TGCGCCAGCAGCTTCTTAGCGAGAGTTCCAGATATGCAGTATTTT.

A remark on this clonotype: With a much larger clone just one base away, this may be a read error. This rearrangement joins TRBV6-1 to TRBJ1-2; no clear D gene. Germline CDR1 MNHNS, CDR2 SASEGT. V lost 9 bases and J 1 base, leaving 18 bases between the germline ends. This CDR3 region has 15 residues. Here the CDR3 reads CASGVSVYLNYGYTF. The CDR3 bases are TGTGCCAGTGGGGTGTCCGTTTACCTTAACTATGGCTACACCTTC.

As regards this clonotype: The CDR3 ends on some other residue instead of the conserved phenylalanine or tryptophan, so this is likely a read error. The gene calls are TRBV4-1 and TRBJ2-6; TRBD1 aligns across 10 bases. This CDR3 has 18 amino acids. Germline-derived CDR1 and CDR2 are MGHRA and YSYEKL. The CDR3 spells CASIQDETGGGRANVLTY. As DNA, the CDR3 is TGCGCCAGCATCCAAGACGAGACAGGGGGCGGAAGGGCCAACGTCCTGACTTAC.

As for this clonotype: Possible read error: a much larger clone is one base away. The missing conserved phenylalanine or tryptophan at the end of this CDR3 makes a read error likely. V and J are TRBV12-3 or TRBV12-4 and TRBJ1-1, with a possible D match to TRBD1 (5 bases). Trimming cost V 7 bases and J 1 base, with 13 bases left between them. The CDR3 length is 14 residues. CDR3 sequence (DNA): TGTGCCAGCACCACAGGACGGGCGAACACTGAAGCTTTCGTT. It codes for CASTTGRANTEAFV.

This clonotype was seen ten or more times. The rearrangement joins TRBV5-4 to TRBJ2-5, with 8 bases that match TRBD2. The V segment lost 1 base and the J segment 1 base; nucleotides outside the gene matches: 0. In germline, CDR1 is SGHNT, CDR2 YYREEE (reference sequence). This CDR3 has 14 residues. The CDR3 DNA is TGTGCCAGCAGCTTGCGGGAGGGCCAAGAGACCCAGTACTTC. Protein sequence: CASSLREGQETQYF.

In regard to this clonotype: A junction boundary mismatches the germline segment, possibly from a read error. V and J are TRBV13 and TRBJ2-1; TRBD2 aligns across 8 bases. Germline-derived CDR1 and CDR2 are PRHDT and FYEKMQ (reference sequence). The CDR3 totals 15 residues. The DNA for the CDR3 is TGTCCCAGCACCGTTTTTAGCGGGAACTACAATGAGAAGTTCTTC. Translation: CPSTVFSGNYNEKFF.

Comments on this clonotype: The CDR3 does not close with the conserved phenylalanine or tryptophan, likely indicating a read error. The chain has TRBV29-1 and TRBJ2-1, with D perhaps matching TRBD2 (6 bases). The germline V and J ends were trimmed by 3 bases and 2 bases, with 14 bases remaining between them. The CDR3 has 15 amino acids. CDR1 and CDR2 from the germline V gene are SQVTM and ANQGSEA. The CDR3 reads CSVDPGSRAYNEQFS. The CDR3 DNA follows: TGCAGCGTTGATCCCGGGAGTAGGGCCTACAATGAGCAGTTCTCC.

This clonotype came up many times. The rearrangement joins TRBV6-6 to TRBJ1-5; D possibly corresponds to TRBD1 (5 bases). The CDR3 runs to 17 residues. V lost 7 bases and J 6 bases, leaving 25 bases between the germline ends. Germline lookup yields CDR1 MNHNY and CDR2 SVGAGI (reference sequence). The CDR3 region is CASTESPRAGSVQPQHF. CDR3 DNA: TGTGCCAGCACCGAGTCACCCCGGGCAGGGTCGGTTCAGCCCCAGCATTTT.

This clonotype has just one count. The junction does not match germline at one end; this may be a read error. V usage is TRBV7-9 and J usage is TRBJ2-3, with 7 bases fitting TRBD2. The CDR3 covers 15 residues. CDR1 and CDR2 (germline): SEHNR, FQNEAQ (reference sequence). In nucleotides, the CDR3 is TGTACCAGCAGCTATATTAGCGGGAGCACAGATACGCAGTATTTT. Translation gives CTSSYISGSTDTQYF.

V is TRBV2 and J is TRBJ2-7, with D tentatively TRBD1 (5 bases). The germline V gene encodes CDR1 SNHLY and CDR2 FYNNEI. Trimming cost V 6 bases and J 7 bases, with 16 bases left between them. The CDR3 has 13 amino acids. In DNA form, the CDR3 reads TGTGCCAGCAGCGTAGATGGGGCACGGGAGCAGTACTTC. Its protein product is CASSVDGAREQYF.

This clonotype is a singleton in its sample. CDR3 DNA: TGTGCCAGCAGGACCGGGACTAGCAGCGAGAAGTTCTTC. Translation: CASRTGTSSEKFF. The rearrangement uses TRBV6-5 and TRBJ2-1, with 9 bases fitting TRBD2. This CDR3 comprises 13 residues. Germline V gives CDR1 MNHEY, CDR2 SVGAGI. J was trimmed by 14 bases and V by 6 bases; bases with no gene match: 11.

This clonotype is medium-sized in the sample. This chain joins TRBV11-1 and TRBJ2-1; TRBD1 matches 9 bases. There are 15 residues in the CDR3. From germline, CDR1 is SGHAT and CDR2 FQDESV (reference sequence). V lost 6 bases to trimming and J lost 3 bases; unmatched junction nucleotides: 6. The CDR3 sequence is CASRQGQGNYNEQFF. CDR3 nucleotide sequence: TGTGCCAGCAGGCAGGGACAGGGAAACTACAATGAGCAGTTCTTC.

This clonotype was seen repeatedly, ten times or more. This chain links TRBV29-1 with TRBJ2-7; the D gene is possibly TRBD2 (5 bases). Trimming pared 4 bases from V and 0 bases from J, leaving 16 bases between. Germline V gene lookup returns CDR1 SQVTM and CDR2 ANQGSEA. This CDR3 has 15 residues. CDR3 loop: CSVAAGVGNSYEQYF. CDR3 sequence (DNA): TGCAGCGTTGCGGCGGGTGTTGGGAACTCCTACGAGCAGTACTTC.

This clonotype was counted a few times. A much larger clone lies a single base off, so this may be a read error. This chain links TRBV12-3 or TRBV12-4 with TRBJ2-7; 10 positions agree with TRBD2. The CDR3 is 13 residues long. Trimming at V came to 9 bases and at J to 3 bases, leaving 5 bases not matched to a gene. The DNA for the CDR3 is TGTGCCAGGGGCGGGACTAGCGTCTACGAGCAGTACTTC. The encoded protein is CARGGTSVYEQYF.

V is TRBV12-5 and J is TRBJ2-1, with D perhaps matching TRBD2 (5 bases). The CDR3 is 18 amino acids. The V gene lost 4 bases and the J gene lost 10 bases, with 29 bases spanning the gap. CDR1 and CDR2 from the germline V gene are LGHNT and FRNRAP. CDR3 bases: TGTGCTAGTGGTTCTAGCTGGTTATTCGGGGAGTATGTGGGAGAGCAGTTCTTC. It encodes CASGSSWLFGEYVGEQFF. Using reference TRBV12-5 and TRBJ2-1 for the parts outside the CDR3, the full variable domain is DARVTQTPRHKVTEMGQEVTMRCQPILGHNTVFWYRQTMMQGLELLAYFRNRAPLDDSGMPKDRFSAEMPDATLATLKIQPSEPRDSAVYFCASGSSWLFGEYVGEQFFGPGTRLTVL.

Remarks on this clonotype: This sequence may be a read error, since a much larger clone differs from it by one base. The CDR3 region is CVSLRRLAGNNEQFF. DNA for the CDR3: TGTGTCAGCCTGAGGCGGCTAGCGGGCAACAATGAGCAGTTCTTC. V and J are TRBV12-3 or TRBV12-4 and TRBJ2-1, with 8 positions matching TRBD2. This CDR3 region has 15 residues.

As to this clonotype: It is likely a read error, because the conserved phenylalanine at the end of the CDR3 is missing. CDR3 loop: CASCFVRANQPQHI. In DNA, the CDR3 is TGTGCCAGCTGTTTTGTAAGGGCTAATCAGCCCCAGCATATT. This rearrangement joins TRBV12-3 or TRBV12-4 to TRBJ1-5, with unresolved D. The CDR3 spans 14 residues.

Details on this clonotype: The CDR3 does not close with the conserved phenylalanine or tryptophan, likely indicating a read error. It is unclear where the CDR3 begins or ends on the DNA, so no DNA is shown, and the CDR3 is as TCRdb lists it. This chain uses TRBV11-1 with TRBJ2-3; whether TRBD2, the table's D call, matches the DNA was not checked. CDR1 SGHAT and CDR2 FQDESV come from the germline V gene (reference sequence). The CDR3 comprises 14 residues, both ends counted. The CDR3 reads CASSLRQRAGESHL.

About this clonotype itself: Mismatch with germline at one junction end may stem from a read error. The CDR3 spells CVSSWGAEQYF. CDR3 in DNA: TGTGTCAGCAGCTGGGGGGCCGAGCAGTACTTC. The V gene is TRBV11-2, the J gene TRBJ2-7, with D perhaps given as TRBD1 or TRBD2 (6 bases each). The CDR3 extends over 11 amino acids. CDR1 and CDR2 from the germline V gene are SGHAT and FQNNGV.

Concerning this clonotype: A read error is likely, as this CDR3 ends without the conserved phenylalanine or tryptophan. The chain has TRBV12-5 and TRBJ2-1; 7 bases are a match to TRBD2. CDR3 length equals 20 residues. Germline values: CDR1 LGHNT, CDR2 FRNRAP. DNA of the CDR3: TGTGCTTGTGGTTTGAATTTGAGGGGAGTTTTGCGGGAGAACTACAATGAGCAGTTCTTA. Protein product: CACGLNLRGVLRENYNEQFL.

As to this clonotype: One junction end does not reproduce the germline sequence, and a read error may be involved. This chain uses TRBV28 with TRBJ1-5, with D unresolved. The CDR3 totals 15 residues. CDR1 is MDHEN and CDR2 is SYDVKM in the germline V gene. The CDR3 sequence is CTSTSGTGGYQPQHF. The CDR3 DNA follows: TGTACCAGCACATCCGGAACGGGCGGATACCAGCCCCAGCATTTT.

This clonotype was seen once. V gene TRBV6-6 combines with J gene TRBJ2-1; possible D gene TRBD1, 5 bases. CDR1 and CDR2 (germline): MNHNY, SVGAGI (reference sequence). Deletions cut 0 bases from V and 4 bases from J, with 7 bases between. The CDR3 length is 14 residues. In DNA, the CDR3 is TGTGCCAGCAGTTACTCCCAGGGTTACAATGAGCAGTTCTTC. Translating gives CASSYSQGYNEQFF.